This note documents a single T cell receptor beta chain sequence. Antigen specificity is unknown. This record belongs to a study of T cells generated in artificial thymic organoids. Reverse primers in the TRAC or TRBC constant regions drove separate semi-nested PCRs for TCRalpha and TCRbeta. RNA input for cDNA ranged from 3.5 to 500 ng. TCRdb reanalysed the 5' RACE reads using MiXCR and keeps one entry per CDR3 protein. The profile shows over 6,000 distinct CDR3 sequences, 20% to 30% of them singletons. The study's findings and limits: TCR diversity of organoid-derived CD8 single positive cells matched thymic and naive blood cells. In organoid-derived T cells, V gene usage was not skewed.

Trimming stripped 3 bases from V and 5 bases from J, with 11 bases between. Germline V gene data show CDR1 as KGHSH and CDR2 as LQKENI. The CDR3 has 13 amino acids. The organoids combined MS5 murine stromal cells carrying human DLL1 with human hematopoietic stem and progenitor cells. FACS-sorted CD34+CD3- hematopoietic stem and progenitor cells, with residual T cells removed, seeded the organoids. Organoid and thymic CD3+TCRαβ+CD8 single positive cells were FACS sorted. The sequenced material came from naive CD8+ T cells grown in artificial thymic organoids from cord blood stem and progenitor cells. The subset: CD3+TCRalphabeta+CD8SP T cells; for blood, CD45RO-CCR7+ naive CD8+ T cells. The chain carries TRBV18 and TRBJ2-7, with D uncertain. The sequence was collected from a human donor who gave cord blood stem cells for thymic organoid culture, a cardiac surgery patient who gave postnatal thymus, or a blood donor (not recorded which). The CDR3: CASSPCPRDEQYF. As DNA, the CDR3 is TGTGCCAGCTCACCTTGCCCAAGGGACGAGCAGTACTTC.